The 15 T cell receptor beta chains in this list originate from one sample, sequenced in a study of Graves' ophthalmopathy and Graves' hyperthyroidism. RNA transcripts served as template for amplifying TCR beta CDR3 sequences. HTBI primers were employed in first-round RT-PCR, then a second-round multiplex PCR followed. TCRdb analysed the multiplex PCR reads with MiXCR anew, one entry per CDR3 protein. The table lists 560,000 or so distinct CDR3 sequences, less than 45% of them singletons. The sample comprised peripheral blood or thyroid tissue (not recorded which). These receptor sequences come from an adult man with Graves' hyperthyroidism.

Of note for this clonotype: This may be a read error: a much more frequent sequence differs by one nucleotide. The gene calls are TRBV7-2 and TRBJ1-1, with D tentatively TRBD1 (6 bases). This CDR3 is built from 13 residues. Germline V gene sequence: CDR1 SGHTA, CDR2 FQGNSA. V lost 3 bases and J 7 bases, leaving 12 bases between the germline ends. CDR3 sequence reads: CASSFRGVGEAFF. DNA of the CDR3: TGTGCCAGCAGCTTCAGGGGTGTTGGTGAAGCTTTCTTT. The whole variable domain, filled in from reference TRBV7-2 and TRBJ1-1, reads GAGVSQSPSNKVTEKGKDVELRCDPISGHTALYWYRQSLGQGLEFLIYFQGNSAPDKSGLPSDRFSAERTGGSVSTLTIQRTQQEDSAVYLCASSFRGVGEAFFGQGTRLTVV.

J is TRBJ1-6 and V is TRBV7-2; D is undetermined. The CDR3 extends over 17 amino acids. The V gene lost 5 bases and the J gene lost 0 bases, with 14 bases spanning the gap. CDR1 is SGHTA and CDR2 is FQGNSA in the germline V gene. In nucleotides, the CDR3 is TGTGCCAGCAGCCCCCCCAGGAACTTCTCCTATAATTCACCCCTCCACTTT. Its translation is CASSPPRNFSYNSPLHF.

The chain carries TRBV29-1 and TRBJ1-2, with D possibly matching TRBD1 (6 bases). There are 12 residues in the CDR3. Per germline, CDR1 SQVTM and CDR2 ANQGSEA. Between the trimmed V and J ends, which lost 8 bases and 5 bases, there was a span of 15 bases. The CDR3 is CSSAPGQYGYTF. In DNA form, the CDR3 reads TGCAGCAGTGCCCCTGGACAGTATGGCTACACCTTC. The variable domain in full, completed from reference TRBV29-1 and TRBJ1-2, reads SAVISQKPSRDICQRGTSLTIQCQVDSQVTMMFWYRQQPGQSLTLIATANQGSEATYESGFVIDKFPISRPNLTFSTLTVSNMSPEDSSIYLCSSAPGQYGYTFGSGTRLTVV.

The chain uses TRBV10-1 and TRBJ2-7, with 10 bases fitting TRBD2. CDR3 length: 13 amino acids. J gave up 7 bases and V 6 bases, and 6 bases lay outside the gene matches. Looked up from germline, CDR1 is WNHNN and CDR2 is SYGVQD (reference sequence). The CDR3 region is CASRLAGVDEQYF. The CDR3 DNA reads TGCGCCAGCAGGCTAGCGGGGGTAGATGAGCAGTACTTC.

Regarding this clonotype: The conserved phenylalanine or tryptophan normally closing the CDR3 is absent here, so this likely arose from a read error. The DNA is omitted, as the CDR3 cannot be located on it reliably, and the CDR3 follows TCRdb's listing. The chain couples TRBV9 to TRBJ1-3. The V gene's germline CDR1 is SGDLS and CDR2 YYNGEE. 12 amino acids form the CDR3, both terminal residues included. This chain's CDR3 is CASSTPSGTRDT.

At least ten counts were recorded for this clonotype. V and J are TRBV29-1 and TRBJ1-1; D is unresolved. The CDR3 totals 11 residues. Germline CDR1 and CDR2: SQVTM and ANQGSEA. Trimming stripped 3 bases from V and 6 bases from J, with 8 bases between. This chain's CDR3 is CSVDEVAEAFF. CDR3 nucleotide sequence: TGCAGCGTTGACGAAGTCGCTGAAGCTTTCTTT.

The V and J genes are TRBV3-1 and TRBJ1-2; D is unresolved. The CDR3 spans 13 residues. The V end was cut by 3 bases, the J end by 7 bases, with 12 bases between. Looked up from germline, CDR1 is LGHDT and CDR2 is YNNKEL (reference sequence). The CDR3 is CASSQDTSFGYTF. The CDR3 bases are TGTGCCAGCAGCCAGGATACTTCTTTTGGCTACACCTTC.

The chain links TRBV12-3 or TRBV12-4 to TRBJ2-6; D might be TRBD1 (6 bases). The CDR3 is 14 amino acids. V was trimmed by 1 base and J by 8 bases, leaving 9 bases between them. The CDR3 region is CASSLDGGPNVLTF. CDR3 nucleotides: TGTGCCAGCAGTTTAGATGGGGGCCCCAACGTCCTGACTTTC.

To note about this clonotype: No conserved phenylalanine or tryptophan is present at the end of the CDR3, so a read error is the likely explanation. V usage is TRBV7-2 and J usage is TRBJ1-1; D gene uncertain. In germline, CDR1 is SGHTA, CDR2 FQGNSA. The CDR3 sequence is 13 residues long. Here the CDR3 DNA reads TGTGCCAGCAGGACCAGTCCGAACACTAAAGCTTTCCTT. Translated: CASRTSPNTKAFL.

This clonotype came up a few times. The gene calls are TRBV6-5 and TRBJ1-1; no reliable D call. CDR3 length: 15 residues. V shed 0 bases and J shed 1 base, with 9 bases lying between them. CDR1 MNHEY and CDR2 SVGAGI come from the germline V gene. The CDR3 DNA is TGTGCCAGCAGTTACTCGAATTCAGGGAACACTGAAGCTTTCTTT. This translates into CASSYSNSGNTEAFF.

Ten or more counts support this clonotype. The chain employs TRBV12-3 or TRBV12-4 and TRBJ2-5; the D is unclear. The CDR3 runs 11 residues. The V and J ends lost 6 bases and 4 bases respectively, with 6 bases between them. CDR3 amino acids: CASSTLETQYF. In DNA form, the CDR3 reads TGTGCCAGCAGCACTCTAGAGACCCAGTACTTC.

This clonotype was detected only a few times. This chain uses TRBV19 with TRBJ2-7, with D unclear. The V end was cut by 3 bases, the J end by 3 bases, with 15 bases between. The germline V gene has CDR1 LNHDA and CDR2 SQIVND (reference sequence). This CDR3 has 15 residues. The CDR3 region has the DNA TGTGCCAGTAGTATCAAGGGTAAACCGATCTACGAGCAGTACTTC. Its translation is CASSIKGKPIYEQYF. Full variable domain (missing parts from reference TRBV19 and TRBJ2-7): DGGITQSPKYLFRKEGQNVTLSCEQNLNHDAMYWYRQDPGQGLRLIYYSQIVNDFQKGDIAEGYSVSREKKESFPLTVTSAQKNPTAFYLCASSIKGKPIYEQYFGPGTRLTVT.

Worth noting for this clonotype: An end of the junction does not agree with germline; a read error may underlie this. The chain employs TRBV24-1 and TRBJ2-5; TRBD2 matches 12 bases. The germline gives CDR1 KGHDR, CDR2 SFDVKD. This CDR3 spans 17 amino acids. The chain's CDR3 is CATSDAASGRAPETKYF. CDR3 DNA sequence: TGTGCCACCAGTGATGCTGCTAGCGGGAGGGCCCCAGAGACCAAGTACTTC.

This clonotype has only a few counts. Sequence at one end of the junction differs from germline and may be a read error. V is TRBV7-2 and J is TRBJ1-2, with unresolved D. CDR3 length equals 14 residues. CDR1 and CDR2 from the germline V gene are SGHTA and FQGNSA. The CDR3: CAGSLGPLSGGYTF. As DNA, the CDR3 is TGTGCCGGCAGCTTAGGCCCCCTGTCGGGCGGCTACACCTTC.

This clonotype was found many times. The chain carries TRBV7-8 and TRBJ1-1; D might be TRBD1 (6 bases). V was clipped by 6 bases and J by 1 base, with 15 bases between them. Germline loops: CDR1 SGHVS, CDR2 FQNEAQ. The CDR3 is made up of 15 amino acids. The CDR3 here is CASRNSGQPNTEAFF. In nucleotides, the CDR3 is TGTGCCAGCAGAAACTCAGGACAGCCGAACACTGAAGCTTTCTTT.